These 31 T cell receptor beta chains came from one sample sequenced in a study of T cell clones after liver transplantation. Data came from immunoSEQ multiplex PCR; TCRdb stores just in-frame clones and leaves some out. The repertoire holds approximately 72,000 clones, 90% seen once, with approximately 2.4% in the top ten. Sequenced material: CD4+ T cells from blood, taken before liver transplant. The origin of the receptors is a human donor who received a liver transplant.

This chain uses TRBV6-6 with TRBJ1-1; D unclear. CDR1 is MNHNY and CDR2 is SVGAGI in the germline V gene (reference sequence). The CDR3 sequence is 14 residues long. Trimming stripped 2 bases from V and 0 bases from J, with 7 bases between. The CDR3 spells CASSYGQVNTEAFF. Written as DNA, the CDR3 is TGTGCCAGCAGTTACGGGCAGGTGAACACTGAAGCTTTCTTT.

J is TRBJ2-1 and V is TRBV4-3; the D is unclear. This CDR3 comprises 15 residues. V gave up 0 bases and J gave up 10 bases, with 16 bases separating them. The germline V gene encodes CDR1 LGHNA and CDR2 YSLEER. CDR3 in amino acids: CASSQDPRRTAEQFF. The CDR3 nucleotides read TGCGCCAGCAGCCAAGATCCCCGGAGAACTGCCGAGCAGTTCTTC.

The V and J genes are TRBV19 and TRBJ2-1; 10 positions agree with TRBD1. The CDR3 length is 15 residues. Per germline, CDR1 LNHDA and CDR2 SQIVND (reference sequence). The V gene end was trimmed by 3 bases and the J gene end by 3 bases; junction bases not matched to a gene: 2. The CDR3: CASSIRTGGYNEQFF. For the CDR3, the DNA is TGTGCCAGTAGTATCCGGACAGGGGGCTACAATGAGCAGTTCTTC.

The genes are TRBV5-4 and TRBJ2-7; TRBD1 is a possible D gene (6 bases). The germline V and J ends were trimmed by 4 bases and 0 bases, with 11 bases remaining between them. Germline CDR1 is SGHNT and CDR2 is YYREEE (reference sequence). The CDR3 spans 14 residues. CDR3 in DNA: TGTGCCAGCAGCCGACAGGATGACTCCTACGAGCAGTACTTC. Translating it yields CASSRQDDSYEQYF.

This clone was seen just once. The chain employs TRBV21-1 and TRBJ2-7; whether TRBD1, the table's D call, matches the DNA was not checked. TRBV21-1 is assigned pseudogene status. The CDR3 is 13 residues long. DNA for the CDR3: TGTGCCAGCAGCCCGGACAGGGTGTACGAGCAGTACTTC. Translated, it gives CASSPDRVYEQYF.

The V call is TRBV11-2, the J call TRBJ2-1; 10 positions agree with TRBD2. The CDR3 is 17 residues long. The junction had 8 bases not matched to a gene; V was cut back by 6 bases and J by 0 bases. The V gene's germline CDR1 is SGHAT and CDR2 FQNNGV. The CDR3: CASRSLLAGVSYNEQFF. As DNA, the CDR3 is TGTGCCAGCAGGTCCCTGCTAGCGGGAGTCTCCTACAATGAGCAGTTCTTC.

The genes are TRBV9 and TRBJ2-7; TRBD1 agrees at 10 bases. The germline CDR1 and CDR2 sequences are SGDLS and YYNGEE. This CDR3 has 14 residues. J lost 0 bases, V lost 4 bases, and 1 base had no gene match. In DNA, the CDR3 is TGTGCCAGCAGCCGGACAGGGGGCTCCTACGAGCAGTACTTC. It codes for CASSRTGGSYEQYF.

This chain joins TRBV2 and TRBJ1-5; D gene ambiguous. V was trimmed by 6 bases and J by 4 bases, leaving 10 bases between them. The germline V gene has CDR1 SNHLY and CDR2 FYNNEI. This CDR3 has 13 residues. CDR3: CASSDDTNQPQHF. Written as DNA, the CDR3 is TGTGCCAGCAGCGATGACACAAATCAGCCCCAGCATTTT. Complete variable domain (other parts from reference TRBV2 and TRBJ1-5): EPEVTQTPSHQVTQMGQEVILRCVPISNHLYFYWYRQILGQKVEFLVSFYNNEISEKSEIFDDQFSVERPDGSNFTLKIRSTKLEDSAMYFCASSDDTNQPQHFGDGTRLSIL.

This clone was seen just once. V and J are TRBV19 and TRBJ1-2, with TRBD1 matching 7 bases. J lost 3 bases, V lost 3 bases, and 10 bases had no gene match. Germline V gene data show CDR1 as LNHDA and CDR2 as SQIVND (reference sequence). CDR3 length equals 16 residues. This CDR3 is CASSIQTGASDYGYTF. Here the CDR3 DNA reads TGTGCCAGTAGTATCCAAACAGGGGCATCGGACTATGGCTACACCTTC.

The chain is built from TRBV5-1 and TRBJ2-2, with 9 bases fitting TRBD1. Germline assignment: CDR1 SGHRS and CDR2 YFSETQ. The CDR3 is 15 amino acids. Trimming at V came to 2 bases and at J to 5 bases, leaving 4 bases not matched to a gene. The DNA of the CDR3 is TGCGCCAGCAGCTTCGGGACAGGGATAACCGGGGAGCTGTTTTTT. The encoded protein is CASSFGTGITGELFF.

The chain carries TRBV2 and TRBJ2-3, with TRBD2 matching over 14 bases. With V trimmed by 1 base and J by 10 bases, 1 base remained unmatched. The germline gives CDR1 SNHLY, CDR2 FYNNEI. The CDR3 runs 14 residues. CDR3 amino acids: CASSEGLAGGAQYF. CDR3 DNA: TGTGCCAGCAGTGAAGGACTAGCGGGAGGGGCGCAGTATTTT.

In its sample, this clone was seen once. This chain joins TRBV18 and TRBJ1-5, with D unclear. The CDR3 is 13 amino acids. Germline V gene lookup returns CDR1 KGHSH and CDR2 LQKENI. Trimming took off 2 bases at V and 5 bases at J, with 7 bases between the two ends. CDR3 sequence (DNA): TGTGCCAGCTCACCAGGGTTGGATCAGCCCCAGCATTTT. This sequence encodes CASSPGLDQPQHF.

This clone was picked up a small number of times. The V gene is TRBV29-1, the J gene TRBJ2-5, with 10 bases that match TRBD2. The CDR3 length is 15 residues. The J segment lost 5 bases and the V segment lost 3 bases, leaving 9 bases of the junction unmatched. The germline V gene encodes CDR1 SQVTM and CDR2 ANQGSEA. In DNA, the CDR3 is TGCAGCGTTGAGGGGCTAGCGGGAGTAAGCGAGACCCAGTACTTC. The encoded protein is CSVEGLAGVSETQYF.

V and J are TRBV2 and TRBJ2-1, with 12 bases fitting TRBD2. The germline V gene has CDR1 SNHLY and CDR2 FYNNEI. The CDR3 runs 15 residues. The ends lost 7 bases at V and 4 bases at J; junction bases unmatched: 5. The CDR3, as DNA: TGTGCCAGCACCGAGGGACTAGCGGGTTACAATGAGCAGTTCTTC. It codes for CASTEGLAGYNEQFF. The full variable domain, rest sourced from reference TRBV2 and TRBJ2-1, is EPEVTQTPSHQVTQMGQEVILRCVPISNHLYFYWYRQILGQKVEFLVSFYNNEISEKSEIFDDQFSVERPDGSNFTLKIRSTKLEDSAMYFCASTEGLAGYNEQFFGPGTRLTVL.

The rearrangement joins TRBV5-4 to TRBJ2-3; the D is unclear. The germline CDR1 and CDR2 sequences are SGHNT and YYREEE (reference sequence). Trimming removed 2 bases at V and 3 bases at J, with 7 bases between. This CDR3 has 13 residues. The CDR3 loop reads CASSLVGTDTQYF. CDR3 DNA sequence: TGTGCCAGCAGCTTAGTTGGTACAGATACGCAGTATTTT.

J is TRBJ2-1 and V is TRBV5-4; TRBD2 aligns across 8 bases. The V segment lost 4 bases and the J segment 6 bases; nucleotides outside the gene matches: 3. The CDR3 is made up of 13 amino acids. Germline V gives CDR1 SGHNT, CDR2 YYREEE (reference sequence). The CDR3 DNA reads TGTGCCAGCAGCGGCGGGACTAGCAATGAGCAGTTCTTC. As protein: CASSGGTSNEQFF. The whole variable domain, filled in from reference TRBV5-4 and TRBJ2-1, reads ETGVTQSPTHLIKTRGQQVTLRCSSQSGHNTVSWYQQALGQGPQFIFQYYREEENGRGNFPPRFSGLQFPNYSSELNVNALELDDSALYLCASSGGTSNEQFFGPGTRLTVL.

V and J are TRBV5-1 and TRBJ2-5, with D possibly matching TRBD1 (5 bases). The CDR3 is 13 residues long. CDR1 is SGHRS, CDR2 YFSETQ, per germline. The V end lost 3 bases, the J end lost 5 bases, and 11 bases lay between the germline ends. Written as DNA, the CDR3 is TGCGCCAGCAGCTGGGGCGTCTCGGAGACCCAGTACTTC. This translates into CASSWGVSETQYF.

V and J are TRBV5-1 and TRBJ2-3, with TRBD2 identical over 7 bases. After removal of 0 bases from V and 1 base from J, the junction contained 5 bases not matched to a gene. There are 16 residues in the CDR3. CDR1 and CDR2 from the germline V gene are SGHRS and YFSETQ. This CDR3 is CASSLAAGEGTDTQYF. Here the CDR3 DNA reads TGCGCCAGCAGCTTGGCGGCGGGAGAGGGCACAGATACGCAGTATTTT.

The chain uses TRBV5-1 and TRBJ2-2; D uncertain. The V end was cut by 9 bases, the J end by 3 bases, with 9 bases between. CDR3 length: 12 amino acids. The germline CDR1 and CDR2 sequences are SGHRS and YFSETQ. CDR3 loop: CATGTDTGELFF. In nucleotides, the CDR3 is TGCGCCACAGGTACTGACACCGGGGAGCTGTTTTTT.

This clone was observed a handful of times. CDR3 nucleotides: TGCGCCAGCAGCCAATACGAGGGGACAACTGGCAATCAGCCCCAGCATTTT. It codes for CASSQYEGTTGNQPQHF. The rearrangement links TRBV4-1 to TRBJ1-5, with D maybe TRBD1 (6 bases). The CDR3 consists of 17 residues. CDR1 is MGHRA and CDR2 is YSYEKL in the germline V gene. V was shortened by 2 bases and J by 2 bases, with 16 bases between the two germline ends.

This clone was seen once. This chain's CDR3 is CATSRAGQGGYNEQFF. CDR3 bases: TGTGCCACCAGCAGAGCTGGGCAGGGAGGTTACAATGAGCAGTTCTTC. The chain joins TRBV15 to TRBJ2-1; TRBD2 might be the D (6 bases). This CDR3 contains 16 residues. Trimming removed 1 base at V and 4 bases at J, with 14 bases between. The V gene's germline CDR1 is LNHNV and CDR2 YYDKDF (reference sequence).

The rearrangement links TRBV2 to TRBJ1-4; D is uncertain. This CDR3 has 13 residues. From germline, CDR1 is SNHLY and CDR2 FYNNEI. The V gene lost 7 bases and the J gene lost 2 bases, with 8 bases spanning the gap. CDR3 DNA sequence: TGTGCCAGCAAAGGTTGGACTAATGAAAAACTGTTTTTT. Translation: CASKGWTNEKLFF. Full variable domain (remainder filled in from reference TRBV2 and TRBJ1-4): EPEVTQTPSHQVTQMGQEVILRCVPISNHLYFYWYRQILGQKVEFLVSFYNNEISEKSEIFDDQFSVERPDGSNFTLKIRSTKLEDSAMYFCASKGWTNEKLFFGSGTQLSVL.

The V gene is TRBV5-6, the J gene TRBJ2-2, with a possible D match to TRBD1 (5 bases). Trimming pared 0 bases from V and 3 bases from J, leaving 12 bases between. This CDR3 region has 16 residues. In germline, CDR1 is SGHDT, CDR2 YYEEEE. The CDR3 loop reads CASSLDVGAYTGELFF. The DNA of the CDR3 is TGTGCCAGCAGCTTGGATGTAGGGGCATACACCGGGGAGCTGTTTTTT.

Written as DNA, the CDR3 is TGCGCCAGCAACTTCTACGAGCAGTACTTC. It encodes CASNFYEQYF. This chain uses TRBV10-1 with TRBJ2-7; unclear D gene. Germline values: CDR1 WNHNN, CDR2 SYGVQD (reference sequence). The CDR3 is 10 residues long. Trimming removed 7 bases from V and 3 bases from J, with 4 bases in between.

V and J are TRBV6-5 and TRBJ1-2, with D unclear. V dropped 5 bases and J dropped 4 bases, with 17 bases sitting between them. Germline V gives CDR1 MNHEY, CDR2 SVGAGI. The CDR3 loop spans 15 amino acids. The CDR3 protein is CASSLLSGGGYGYTF. The CDR3 nucleotides are TGTGCCAGCAGTCTCCTGAGCGGCGGAGGCTATGGCTACACCTTC.

This rearrangement joins TRBV21-1 to TRBJ2-5; TRBD2, the table's D call, was not compared with the DNA. TRBV21-1 is described as a pseudogene. CDR3 length: 15 residues. CDR3 residues: CASSKDLGGSRTQYF. DNA of the CDR3: TGTGCCAGCAGCAAAGACCTGGGAGGGAGCCGGACCCAGTACTTC.

The chain employs TRBV4-2 and TRBJ1-1, with 9 bases aligning to TRBD1. The germline V gene encodes CDR1 LGHNA and CDR2 YNFKEQ. This CDR3 has 16 residues. Germline trimming cut 1 base from V and 1 base from J; bases unmatched to any gene: 4. CDR3 residues: CASSQGLGQGNTEAFF. DNA for the CDR3: TGTGCCAGCAGCCAAGGTCTGGGACAGGGGAACACTGAAGCTTTCTTT.

The DNA of the CDR3 is TGCGCCAGCAGTCCGGGACTAGCGGGAGTTGGGGCCGGGGAGCTGTTTTTT. Amino acid sequence: CASSPGLAGVGAGELFF. The V gene is TRBV5-1, the J gene TRBJ2-2; 14 bases map to TRBD2. Germline V gene data show CDR1 as SGHRS and CDR2 as YFSETQ. CDR3 length equals 17 residues. V lost 5 bases to trimming and J lost 6 bases; unmatched junction nucleotides: 9.

The chain combines TRBV5-1 with TRBJ2-2; TRBD1 matches 8 bases. V dropped 4 bases and J dropped 4; count of bases not matched to a gene: 6. Germline lookup yields CDR1 SGHRS and CDR2 YFSETQ. CDR3 size: 15 residues. The CDR3 bases are TGCGCCAGCAGCCAGGACAGGGCCGTCACCGGGGAGCTGTTTTTT. Its translation is CASSQDRAVTGELFF.

There are a few counts of this clone. The chain employs TRBV5-1 and TRBJ2-1; unclear D gene. The CDR3 runs to 18 residues. Trimming pared 0 bases from V and 0 bases from J, leaving 16 bases between. Germline CDR1 SGHRS, CDR2 YFSETQ. The CDR3 spells CASSLAAGSQISYNEQFF. In DNA form, the CDR3 reads TGCGCCAGCAGCTTGGCCGCCGGTAGCCAAATCTCCTACAATGAGCAGTTCTTC.

The genes are TRBV6-1 and TRBJ1-5; unclear D gene. This CDR3 region has 14 residues. The germline CDR1 and CDR2 sequences are MNHNS and SASEGT. V lost 3 bases and J lost 3, with 9 bases in between. Here the CDR3 DNA reads TGTGCCAGCAGTGACTCCTCGAACAATCAGCCCCAGCATTTT. Amino acid sequence: CASSDSSNNQPQHF.